These 5 T cell receptor beta chains share one sample of origin, sequenced in a study of cytomegalovirus exposure and HLA in healthy donors. The PCR had 60 Vbeta and 13 Jbeta primers. Produced via immunoSEQ multiplex PCR; TCRdb's table is partial and in-frame only. The repertoire holds approximately 170,000 clones, with approximately 82% as singletons. The sample comprised PBMCs. All receptors come from a male donor in good health and CMV-seronegative.

This chain links TRBV7-8 with TRBJ2-1, with TRBD2 matching over 7 bases. CDR1 and CDR2 (germline): SGHVS, FQNEAQ. The V and J ends lost 5 bases and 0 bases, in that order; junction bases with no gene match: 1. The CDR3 contains 14 residues. The CDR3 DNA reads as TGTGCCAGCAGCACGGGGGGCTCCTACAATGAGCAGTTCTTC. Amino acid sequence: CASSTGGSYNEQFF.

V usage is TRBV7-8 and J usage is TRBJ2-1; D possibly corresponds to TRBD1 (5 bases). The CDR3 is 15 residues long. V lost 2 bases and J lost 3, with 11 bases in between. Germline lookup yields CDR1 SGHVS and CDR2 FQNEAQ. The CDR3 nucleotides are TGTGCCAGCAGCTTAATCGCCGACAGCTACAATGAGCAGTTCTTC. Amino acid sequence: CASSLIADSYNEQFF.

The table lists this clone with a few counts. This chain connects TRBV4-3 to TRBJ2-7; D ambiguous. The V gene's germline CDR1 is LGHNA and CDR2 YSLEER. This CDR3 contains 13 residues. The ends were cut back, 1 base at V and 4 bases at J, with 8 bases in the middle. CDR3 loop: CASSQVVAYEQYF. The CDR3, as DNA: TGCGCCAGCAGCCAAGTAGTCGCTTACGAGCAGTACTTC.

The chain combines TRBV6-1 with TRBJ2-3, with D possibly matching TRBD2 (5 bases). V was pared by 4 bases and J by 6 bases, with 23 bases between. The CDR3 runs 17 residues. Germline-derived CDR1 and CDR2 are MNHNS and SASEGT. CDR3 in amino acids: CASSAGVVSVAADTQYF. The CDR3, as DNA: TGTGCCAGCAGTGCCGGGGTAGTATCTGTGGCCGCGGATACGCAGTATTTT.

This sequence joins TRBV19 and TRBJ1-2; 8 nucleotides align to TRBD1. CDR3 size: 15 residues. The germline V gene has CDR1 LNHDA and CDR2 SQIVND (reference sequence). The V and J ends lost 5 bases and 3 bases, in that order; junction bases with no gene match: 8. This chain's CDR3 is CASSPGQGIDYGYTF. The CDR3 DNA is TGTGCCAGTAGTCCTGGACAGGGAATCGACTATGGCTACACCTTC.